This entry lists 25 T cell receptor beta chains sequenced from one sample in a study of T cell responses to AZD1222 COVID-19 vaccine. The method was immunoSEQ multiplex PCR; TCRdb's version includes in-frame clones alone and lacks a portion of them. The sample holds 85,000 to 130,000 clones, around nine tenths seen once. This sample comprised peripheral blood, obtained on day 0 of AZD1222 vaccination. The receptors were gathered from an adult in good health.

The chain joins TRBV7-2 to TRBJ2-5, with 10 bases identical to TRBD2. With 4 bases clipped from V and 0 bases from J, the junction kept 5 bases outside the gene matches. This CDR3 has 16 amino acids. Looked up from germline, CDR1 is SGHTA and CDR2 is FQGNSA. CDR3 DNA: TGTGCCAGCAGCTCTCTAGCGGGGGCGAACCAAGAGACCCAGTACTTC. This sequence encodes CASSSLAGANQETQYF. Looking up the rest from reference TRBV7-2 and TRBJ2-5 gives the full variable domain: GAGVSQSPSNKVTEKGKDVELRCDPISGHTALYWYRQSLGQGLEFLIYFQGNSAPDKSGLPSDRFSAERTGGSVSTLTIQRTQQEDSAVYLCASSSLAGANQETQYFGPGTRLLVL.

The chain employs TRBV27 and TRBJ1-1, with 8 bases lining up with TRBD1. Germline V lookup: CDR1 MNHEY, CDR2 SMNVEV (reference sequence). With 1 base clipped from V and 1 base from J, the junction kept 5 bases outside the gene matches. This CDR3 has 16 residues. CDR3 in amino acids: CASSLFTGTGNTEAFF. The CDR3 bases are TGTGCCAGCAGTTTATTCACCGGGACAGGGAACACTGAAGCTTTCTTT.

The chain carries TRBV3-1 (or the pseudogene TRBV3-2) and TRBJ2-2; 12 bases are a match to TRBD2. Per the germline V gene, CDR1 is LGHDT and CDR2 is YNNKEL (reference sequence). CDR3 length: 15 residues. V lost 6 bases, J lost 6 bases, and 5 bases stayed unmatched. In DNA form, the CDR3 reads TGTGCCAGCAGAAGAGGGACTAGCGGGCCCGGGGAGCTGTTTTTT. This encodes CASRRGTSGPGELFF.

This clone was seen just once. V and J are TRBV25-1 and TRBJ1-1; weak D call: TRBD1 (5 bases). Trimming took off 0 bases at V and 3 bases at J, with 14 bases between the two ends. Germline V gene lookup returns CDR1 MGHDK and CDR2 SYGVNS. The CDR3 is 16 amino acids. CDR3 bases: TGTGCCAGCAGTGAATATCCCGGGCTGGGGGACACTGAAGCTTTCTTT. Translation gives CASSEYPGLGDTEAFF.

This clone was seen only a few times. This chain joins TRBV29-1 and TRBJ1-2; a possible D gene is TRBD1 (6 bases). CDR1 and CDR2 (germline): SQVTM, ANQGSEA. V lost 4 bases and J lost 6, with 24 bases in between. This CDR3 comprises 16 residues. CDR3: CSVVGMGGGRLNGYTF. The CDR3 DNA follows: TGCAGCGTTGTTGGGATGGGAGGGGGTAGACTTAATGGCTACACCTTC.

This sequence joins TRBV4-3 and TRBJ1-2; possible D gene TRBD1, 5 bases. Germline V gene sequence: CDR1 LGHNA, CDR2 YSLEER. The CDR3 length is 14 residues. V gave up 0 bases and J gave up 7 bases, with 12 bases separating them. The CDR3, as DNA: TGCGCCAGCAGCCAAGATTTAGGGGAGAGTGGCTACACCTTC. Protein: CASSQDLGESGYTF.

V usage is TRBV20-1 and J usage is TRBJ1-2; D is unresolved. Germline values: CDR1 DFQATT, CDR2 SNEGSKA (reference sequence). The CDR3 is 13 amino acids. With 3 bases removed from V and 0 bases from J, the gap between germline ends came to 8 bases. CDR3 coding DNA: TGCAGTGCTAGTTCAGACACTAACTATGGCTACACCTTC. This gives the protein CSASSDTNYGYTF.

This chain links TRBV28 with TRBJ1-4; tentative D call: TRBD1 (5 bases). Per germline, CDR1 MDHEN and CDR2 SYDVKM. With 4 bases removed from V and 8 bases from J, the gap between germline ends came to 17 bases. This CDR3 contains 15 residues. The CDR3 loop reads CASSSRGGGREKLFF. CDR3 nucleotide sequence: TGTGCCAGCAGTTCCCGCGGGGGGGGAAGGGAAAAACTGTTTTTT.

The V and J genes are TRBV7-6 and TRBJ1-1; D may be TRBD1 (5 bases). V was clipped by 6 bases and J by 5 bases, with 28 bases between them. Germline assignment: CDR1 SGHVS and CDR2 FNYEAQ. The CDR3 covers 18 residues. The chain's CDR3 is CASRPPPTRGVRNTEAFF. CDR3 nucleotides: TGTGCCAGCAGGCCCCCCCCGACGCGGGGGGTCAGGAATACTGAAGCTTTCTTT.

For the CDR3, the DNA is TGCGCCAGCAGCTTGGAAGGTCAGGGGCCCTACGAGCAGTACTTC. It translates to CASSLEGQGPYEQYF. V usage is TRBV5-1 and J usage is TRBJ2-7, with D possibly being TRBD1 (6 bases). Germline CDR1 SGHRS, CDR2 YFSETQ. With 0 bases removed from V and 2 bases from J, the gap between germline ends came to 12 bases. The CDR3 consists of 15 residues.

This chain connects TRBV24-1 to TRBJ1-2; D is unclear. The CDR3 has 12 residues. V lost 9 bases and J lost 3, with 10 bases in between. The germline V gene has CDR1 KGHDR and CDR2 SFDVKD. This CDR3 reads CATGQEDYGYTF. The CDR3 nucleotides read TGTGCCACCGGTCAGGAGGACTATGGCTACACCTTC.

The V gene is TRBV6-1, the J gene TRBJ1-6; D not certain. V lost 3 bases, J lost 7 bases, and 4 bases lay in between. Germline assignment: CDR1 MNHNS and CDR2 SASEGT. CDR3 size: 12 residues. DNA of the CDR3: TGTGCCAGCAGTGAGGGAAATTCACCCCTCCACTTT. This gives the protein CASSEGNSPLHF.

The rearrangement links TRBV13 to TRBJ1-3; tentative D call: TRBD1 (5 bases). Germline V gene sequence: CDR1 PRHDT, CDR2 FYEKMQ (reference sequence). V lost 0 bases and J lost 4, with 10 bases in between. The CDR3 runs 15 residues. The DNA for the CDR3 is TGTGCCAGCAGCTTAGGTGCAGGGTTCGGAAACACCATATATTTT. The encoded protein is CASSLGAGFGNTIYF.

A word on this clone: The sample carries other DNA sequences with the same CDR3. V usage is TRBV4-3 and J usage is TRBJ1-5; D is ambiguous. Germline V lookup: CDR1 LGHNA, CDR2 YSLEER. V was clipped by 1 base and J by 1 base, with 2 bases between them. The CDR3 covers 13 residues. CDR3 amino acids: CASSQGSNQPQHF. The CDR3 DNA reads TGCGCCAGCAGCCAAGGAAGCAATCAGCCCCAGCATTTT.

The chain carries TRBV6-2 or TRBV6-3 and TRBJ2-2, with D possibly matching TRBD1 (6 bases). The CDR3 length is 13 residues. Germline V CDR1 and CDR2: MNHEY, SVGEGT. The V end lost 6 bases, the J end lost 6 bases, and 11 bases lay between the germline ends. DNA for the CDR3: TGTGCCAGCAGCCTCAACAGGGCCGGGGAGCTGTTTTTT. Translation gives CASSLNRAGELFF.

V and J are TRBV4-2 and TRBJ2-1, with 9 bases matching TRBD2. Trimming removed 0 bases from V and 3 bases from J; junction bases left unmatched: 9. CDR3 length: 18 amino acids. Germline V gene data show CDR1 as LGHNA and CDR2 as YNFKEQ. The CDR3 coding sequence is TGTGCCAGCAGCCAAGATCTCATCGGTAGCGGGGGCTACAATGAGCAGTTCTTC. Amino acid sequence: CASSQDLIGSGGYNEQFF.

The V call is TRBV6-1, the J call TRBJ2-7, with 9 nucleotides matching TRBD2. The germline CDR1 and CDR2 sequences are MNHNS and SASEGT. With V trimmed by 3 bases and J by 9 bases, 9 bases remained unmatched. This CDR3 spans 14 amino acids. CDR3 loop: CASSEGTSLIGQYF. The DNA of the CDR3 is TGTGCCAGCAGTGAGGGGACTAGCTTAATAGGGCAGTACTTC.

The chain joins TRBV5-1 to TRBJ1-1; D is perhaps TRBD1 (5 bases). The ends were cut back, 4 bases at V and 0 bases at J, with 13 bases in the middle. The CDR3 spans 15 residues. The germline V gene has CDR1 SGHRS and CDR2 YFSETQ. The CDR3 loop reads CASSVAGGLNTEAFF. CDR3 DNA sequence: TGCGCCAGCAGCGTAGCCGGGGGTCTGAACACTGAAGCTTTCTTT.

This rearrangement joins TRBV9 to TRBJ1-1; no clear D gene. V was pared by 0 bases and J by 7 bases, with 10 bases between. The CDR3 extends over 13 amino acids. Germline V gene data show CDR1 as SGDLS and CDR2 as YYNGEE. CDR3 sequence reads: CASSVALSGEAFF. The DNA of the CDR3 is TGTGCCAGCAGCGTAGCCCTATCGGGTGAAGCTTTCTTT.

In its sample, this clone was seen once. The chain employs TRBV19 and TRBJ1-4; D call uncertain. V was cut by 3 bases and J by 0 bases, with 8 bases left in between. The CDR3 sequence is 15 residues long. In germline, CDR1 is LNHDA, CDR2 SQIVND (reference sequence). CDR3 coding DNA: TGTGCCAGTAGTATCCGAATCCCAACTAATGAAAAACTGTTTTTT. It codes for CASSIRIPTNEKLFF.

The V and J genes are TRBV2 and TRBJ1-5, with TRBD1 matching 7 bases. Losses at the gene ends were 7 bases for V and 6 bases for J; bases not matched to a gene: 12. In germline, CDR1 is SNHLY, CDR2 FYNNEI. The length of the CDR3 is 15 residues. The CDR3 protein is CASTGWAGGFQPQHF. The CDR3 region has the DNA TGTGCCAGCACGGGGTGGGCAGGGGGTTTTCAGCCCCAGCATTTT.

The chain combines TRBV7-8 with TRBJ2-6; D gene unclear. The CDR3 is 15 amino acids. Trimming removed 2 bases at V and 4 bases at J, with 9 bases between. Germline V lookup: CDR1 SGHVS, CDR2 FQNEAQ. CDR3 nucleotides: TGTGCCAGCAGCTTAACTCGGTTGGGGGCCAACGTCCTGACTTTC. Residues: CASSLTRLGANVLTF. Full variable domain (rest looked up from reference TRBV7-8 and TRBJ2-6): GAGVSQSPRYKVAKRGQDVALRCDPISGHVSLFWYQQALGQGPEFLTYFQNEAQLDKSGLPSDRFFAERPEGSVSTLKIQRTQQEDSAVYLCASSLTRLGANVLTFGAGSRLTVL.

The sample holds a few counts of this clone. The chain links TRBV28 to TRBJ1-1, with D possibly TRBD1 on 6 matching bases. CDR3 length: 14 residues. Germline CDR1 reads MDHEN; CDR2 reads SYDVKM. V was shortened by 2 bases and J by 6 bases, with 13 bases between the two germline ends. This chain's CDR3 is CASSLLQGSAEAFF. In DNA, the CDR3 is TGTGCCAGCAGTTTACTACAGGGTTCGGCTGAAGCTTTCTTT. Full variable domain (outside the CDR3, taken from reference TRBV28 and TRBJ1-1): DVKVTQSSRYLVKRTGEKVFLECVQDMDHENMFWYRQDPGLGLRLIYFSYDVKMKEKGDIPEGYSVSREKKERFSLILESASTNQTSMYLCASSLLQGSAEAFFGQGTRLTVV.

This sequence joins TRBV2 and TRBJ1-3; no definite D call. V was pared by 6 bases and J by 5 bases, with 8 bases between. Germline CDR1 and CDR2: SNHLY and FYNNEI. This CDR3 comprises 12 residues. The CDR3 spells CASSTNRNTIYF. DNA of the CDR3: TGTGCCAGCAGCACCAATAGAAACACCATATATTTT.

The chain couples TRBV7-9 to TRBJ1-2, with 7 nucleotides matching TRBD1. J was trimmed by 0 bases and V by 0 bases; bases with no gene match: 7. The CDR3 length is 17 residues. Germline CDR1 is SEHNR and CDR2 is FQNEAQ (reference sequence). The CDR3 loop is CASSLAGQEWTNYGYTF. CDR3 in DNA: TGTGCCAGCAGCTTAGCAGGACAGGAATGGACTAACTATGGCTACACCTTC.